These 28 T cell receptor beta chains were sequenced from one sample in a study of cytomegalovirus exposure and HLA in healthy donors. The PCR ran on 60 Vbeta and 13 Jbeta primers. Only in-frame clones appear in the TCRdb table, and some are missing; sequencing was by immunoSEQ multiplex PCR. Here the sample spans over 140,000 clones, roughly 79% being singletons. The sequenced material came from PBMCs. The receptors were gathered from a man aged 30-40 years in good health and CMV-seropositive.

This chain uses TRBV10-2 with TRBJ1-2, with D maybe TRBD1 (6 bases). Trimming left V 2 bases short and J 6 bases short, with 19 bases between. CDR1 is WSHSY, CDR2 SAAADI, per germline. The CDR3 extends over 16 amino acids. The CDR3 region has the DNA TGCGCCAGCAGTGAGACGGGGGGCGGTTGGCTTGATGGCTACACCTTC. The encoded protein is CASSETGGGWLDGYTF.

The J gene is TRBJ2-5, the V gene TRBV29-1; weak D call: TRBD1 (5 bases). The J call is in doubt because the DNA end fits TRBJ2-7 better. Germline CDR1 reads SQVTM; CDR2 reads ANQGSEA. The CDR3 has 13 amino acids. As DNA, the CDR3 is TGCAGCGCCCTAGGGGCAGGGAACTACGAGCAGTACTTC. It specifies CSALGAGNYEQYF.

The rearrangement uses TRBV18 and TRBJ2-7; D possibly corresponds to TRBD2 (6 bases). CDR3 size: 15 residues. Germline V gene lookup returns CDR1 KGHSH and CDR2 LQKENI. Deletions cut 2 bases from V and 6 bases from J, with 17 bases between. CDR3 coding DNA: TGTGCCAGCTCACCAGCGCGGGTGGGGGACTTCGAGCAGTACTTC. Protein: CASSPARVGDFEQYF.

This chain links TRBV18 with TRBJ2-7; 12 bases align to TRBD1. The germline V gene has CDR1 KGHSH and CDR2 LQKENI. Unmatched junction bases numbered 2, after V lost 3 bases and J lost 5 bases. This CDR3 comprises 14 residues. Here the CDR3 reads CASSPGTGGHEQYF. CDR3 nucleotides: TGTGCCAGCTCACCCGGGACAGGGGGCCACGAGCAGTACTTC.

This clone came up a few times. The CDR3 loop is CASSYDSRNEKLFF. The CDR3 nucleotides are TGTGCCAGCAGTTACGACAGCAGAAATGAAAAACTGTTTTTT. V usage is TRBV6-5 and J usage is TRBJ1-4, with a possible D match to TRBD1 (5 bases). The CDR3 contains 14 residues. V was cut by 2 bases and J by 5 bases, with 9 bases left in between. From germline, CDR1 is MNHEY and CDR2 SVGAGI.

This chain joins TRBV2 and TRBJ2-1, with 9 bases matching TRBD2. Looked up from germline, CDR1 is SNHLY and CDR2 is FYNNEI. J gave up 6 bases and V 5 bases, and 5 bases lay outside the gene matches. The CDR3 length is 14 residues. CDR3 loop: CASSRREGINEQFF. The CDR3 DNA is TGTGCCAGCAGTAGGCGGGAGGGGATCAATGAGCAGTTCTTC. The whole variable domain, remainder taken from reference TRBV2 and TRBJ2-1, is EPEVTQTPSHQVTQMGQEVILRCVPISNHLYFYWYRQILGQKVEFLVSFYNNEISEKSEIFDDQFSVERPDGSNFTLKIRSTKLEDSAMYFCASSRREGINEQFFGPGTRLTVL.

V is TRBV11-3 and J is TRBJ1-3; 8 bases match TRBD1. The CDR3 loop spans 15 amino acids. The junction had 7 bases not matched to a gene; V was cut back by 5 bases and J by 4 bases. CDR1 and CDR2 (germline): SGHNT, YENEEA. The CDR3 is CASSPTGTGGNTIYF. CDR3 sequence (DNA): TGTGCCAGCAGCCCGACCGGGACAGGAGGAAACACCATATATTTT.

The table lists this clone with a count of one. CDR3 DNA: TGCGCCAGCAGCCAAGATGGGCAGATGGGAAACACCATATATTTT. Translated, it gives CASSQDGQMGNTIYF. This chain joins TRBV4-1 and TRBJ1-3; D not resolved. From germline, CDR1 is MGHRA and CDR2 YSYEKL. This CDR3 is built from 15 residues. V was pared by 0 bases and J by 4 bases, with 10 bases between.

The CDR3 reads CASQPSRGDYGYTF. In DNA, the CDR3 is TGTGCCAGCCAGCCCTCCAGGGGGGACTATGGCTACACCTTC. V gene TRBV25-1 combines with J gene TRBJ1-2; 7 bases are shared with TRBD1. V lost 8 bases to trimming and J lost 3 bases; unmatched junction nucleotides: 9. Germline V gene lookup returns CDR1 MGHDK and CDR2 SYGVNS. The CDR3 runs 14 residues.

The chain joins TRBV28 to TRBJ1-5, with D unresolved. With 8 bases removed from V and 0 bases from J, the gap between germline ends came to 14 bases. This CDR3 is 15 amino acids long. Per the germline V gene, CDR1 is MDHEN and CDR2 is SYDVKM. CDR3 protein: CASRRVVYSNQPQHF. The CDR3 region has the DNA TGTGCCAGCCGGCGGGTGGTTTATAGCAATCAGCCCCAGCATTTT.

V is TRBV6-1 and J is TRBJ1-1; weak D call: TRBD1 (5 bases). V gave up 1 base and J gave up 4 bases, with 22 bases separating them. The germline gives CDR1 MNHNS, CDR2 SASEGT. This CDR3 spans 18 amino acids. The CDR3 DNA reads TGTGCCAGCAGTGAAGACCAAGTAGGGCAGGGATATGGCACTGAAGCTTTCTTT. It yields the protein CASSEDQVGQGYGTEAFF.

The chain couples TRBV4-1 to TRBJ2-5; 11 nucleotides agree with TRBD2. The germline gives CDR1 MGHRA, CDR2 YSYEKL. Trimming cost V 3 bases and J 0 bases; bases outside gene matches: 6. The CDR3 has 17 amino acids. CDR3 region: CASSHPGLAAYQETQYF. In DNA form, the CDR3 reads TGCGCCAGCAGCCACCCGGGACTAGCGGCGTACCAAGAGACCCAGTACTTC.

The V and J genes are TRBV28 and TRBJ2-3; weak D call: TRBD2 (5 bases). The length of the CDR3 is 16 residues. V shed 4 bases and J shed 1 base, with 15 bases lying between them. CDR1 and CDR2 (germline): MDHEN, SYDVKM. In DNA, the CDR3 is TGTGCCAGCAGTTATTCGGGGAGTATGGGCACAGATACGCAGTATTTT. Its translation is CASSYSGSMGTDTQYF.

This chain links TRBV6-5 with TRBJ2-5; D is unclear. Trimming cost V 0 bases and J 5 bases, with 10 bases left between them. The CDR3 has 14 residues. Germline CDR1 and CDR2: MNHEY and SVGAGI. The chain's CDR3 is CASSYSGSMETQYF. The CDR3 DNA follows: TGTGCCAGCAGTTACTCGGGCAGTATGGAGACCCAGTACTTC.

This clone was counted a few times. The chain employs TRBV7-9 and TRBJ2-1; TRBD1 agrees at 7 bases. This CDR3 is built from 12 residues. The V segment lost 5 bases and the J segment 8 bases; nucleotides outside the gene matches: 3. Germline lookup yields CDR1 SEHNR and CDR2 FQNEAQ (reference sequence). The CDR3 loop reads CASSVGTDEQFF. CDR3 nucleotide sequence: TGTGCCAGCAGCGTCGGGACAGATGAGCAGTTCTTC.

The V and J genes are TRBV5-8 and TRBJ2-2; 7 nucleotides agree with TRBD2. V trimming: 2 bases; J trimming: 3 bases; junction bases outside the gene matches: 1. The CDR3 extends over 14 amino acids. CDR1 is SGHTS, CDR2 YDEGEE, per germline. This chain's CDR3 is CASSFGRYTGELFF. The CDR3 DNA reads TGTGCCAGCAGCTTCGGGAGGTACACCGGGGAGCTGTTTTTT.

The sample holds one count of this clone. The genes are TRBV14 and TRBJ2-2; a possible D gene is TRBD2 (6 bases). V was cut by 0 bases and J by 5 bases, with 16 bases left in between. Germline V lookup: CDR1 SGHDN, CDR2 FVKESK. This CDR3 is 17 amino acids long. The CDR3 DNA reads as TGTGCCAGCAGCCAAGATTGGACTACCTCCAAAACCGGGGAGCTGTTTTTT. Translating gives CASSQDWTTSKTGELFF.

The rearrangement links TRBV16 to TRBJ2-2; a weak D match, TRBD2 (5 bases). CDR1 KGHSY and CDR2 FQNENV come from the germline V gene. CDR3 length equals 14 residues. The V end was cut by 4 bases, the J end by 1 base, with 7 bases between. CDR3: CASSRRGNTGELFF. CDR3 sequence (DNA): TGTGCCAGCAGCCGACGGGGGAACACCGGGGAGCTGTTTTTT.

The chain employs TRBV7-9 and TRBJ2-6, with 7 bases identical to TRBD2. This CDR3 has 15 amino acids. With 2 bases clipped from V and 2 bases from J, the junction kept 0 bases outside the gene matches. Germline CDR1 SEHNR, CDR2 FQNEAQ (reference sequence). The CDR3 loop reads CASSLRGAGANVLTF. The CDR3 region has the DNA TGTGCCAGCAGCTTACGGGGGGCTGGGGCCAACGTCCTGACTTTC.

This chain joins TRBV4-1 and TRBJ2-5; maybe TRBD2 (6 bases). Germline loops: CDR1 MGHRA, CDR2 YSYEKL. The V gene lost 4 bases and the J gene lost 4 bases, with 13 bases spanning the gap. CDR3 size: 14 residues. CDR3 protein: CASSPLPGVETQYF. CDR3 DNA: TGCGCCAGCAGCCCGCTCCCGGGGGTAGAGACCCAGTACTTC.

This chain uses TRBV5-4 with TRBJ1-3; D not certain. The germline gives CDR1 SGHNT, CDR2 YYREEE (reference sequence). The CDR3 runs 13 residues. V dropped 0 bases and J dropped 5 bases, with 6 bases sitting between them. CDR3 bases: TGTGCCAGCAGCTTGGAGAGCAGAAACACCATATATTTT. Translated: CASSLESRNTIYF.

The chain combines TRBV7-2 with TRBJ2-1, with 10 bases identical to TRBD2. After removal of 5 bases from V and 4 bases from J, the junction contained 11 bases not matched to a gene. The CDR3 loop spans 17 amino acids. Germline CDR1 SGHTA, CDR2 FQGNSA. CDR3 amino acids: CASSIAGTSELYNEQFF. The CDR3 DNA sequence: TGTGCCAGCAGCATCGCCGGGACTAGCGAGTTATACAATGAGCAGTTCTTC.

The chain joins TRBV5-4 to TRBJ2-5, with 8 bases identical to TRBD1. The J call may be incorrect, as the DNA end agrees better with TRBJ2-7. Germline V gene data show CDR1 as SGHNT and CDR2 as YYREEE (reference sequence). This CDR3 comprises 13 residues. CDR3 region: CASSSDRGNEQYF. The DNA of the CDR3 is TGTGCCAGCAGCTCCGACAGGGGAAACGAGCAGTACTTC.

The CDR3 DNA reads as TGTGCCAGCAGCTTCAGCGGGACCCTACAAGAGACCCAGTACTTC. As protein: CASSFSGTLQETQYF. This chain joins TRBV9 and TRBJ2-5; 7 bases align to TRBD2. Germline V gene sequence: CDR1 SGDLS, CDR2 YYNGEE. This CDR3 is built from 15 residues. V gave up 4 bases and J gave up 2 bases; unmatched junction bases: 8.

The chain recombines TRBV6-6 with TRBJ1-5; TRBD1 aligns across 8 bases. Trimming took 6 bases from V and 3 from J; bases not matched to a gene: 7. This CDR3 spans 15 amino acids. In germline, CDR1 is MNHNY, CDR2 SVGAGI (reference sequence). This CDR3 reads CASRDRGGDNQPQHF. The DNA of the CDR3 is TGTGCCAGCAGAGACAGGGGTGGTGACAATCAGCCCCAGCATTTT.

The genes are TRBV5-5 and TRBJ2-1, with a possible D match to TRBD1 (6 bases). CDR3 length: 12 amino acids. V was cut by 4 bases and J by 7 bases, with 9 bases left in between. Germline-derived CDR1 and CDR2 are SGHKS and YYEKEE (reference sequence). The CDR3 DNA follows: TGTGCCAGCAGCATGGACAGTAATGAGCAGTTCTTC. This translates into CASSMDSNEQFF.

The chain combines TRBV28 with TRBJ2-7; D is undetermined. The CDR3 is 13 amino acids. V dropped 5 bases and J dropped 6 bases, with 14 bases sitting between them. Per the germline V gene, CDR1 is MDHEN and CDR2 is SYDVKM. The CDR3 reads CASSQDTLSEQYF. The CDR3 bases are TGTGCCAGCAGTCAAGACACTCTCTCCGAGCAGTACTTC.

This chain joins TRBV5-1 and TRBJ1-4; no clear D gene. CDR1 is SGHRS, CDR2 YFSETQ, per germline. Trimming took off 0 bases at V and 0 bases at J, with 6 bases between the two ends. CDR3 size: 15 residues. CDR3 loop: CASSLVSATNEKLFF. Written as DNA, the CDR3 is TGCGCCAGCAGCTTGGTGTCTGCAACTAATGAAAAACTGTTTTTT.